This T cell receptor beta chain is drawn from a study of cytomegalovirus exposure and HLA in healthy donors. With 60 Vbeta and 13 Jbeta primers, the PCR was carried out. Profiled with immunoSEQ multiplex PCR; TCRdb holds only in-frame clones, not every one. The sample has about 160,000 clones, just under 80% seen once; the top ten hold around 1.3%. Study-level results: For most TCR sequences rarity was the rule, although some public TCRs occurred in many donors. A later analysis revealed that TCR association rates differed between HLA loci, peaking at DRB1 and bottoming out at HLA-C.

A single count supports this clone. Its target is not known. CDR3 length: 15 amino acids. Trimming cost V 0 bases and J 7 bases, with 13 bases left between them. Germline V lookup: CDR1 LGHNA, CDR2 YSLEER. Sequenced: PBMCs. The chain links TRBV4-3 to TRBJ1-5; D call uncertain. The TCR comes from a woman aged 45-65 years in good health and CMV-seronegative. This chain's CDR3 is CASSQESTRQQPQHF. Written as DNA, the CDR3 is TGCGCCAGCAGCCAAGAGTCAACCAGGCAGCAGCCCCAGCATTTT.